The clone carrying this T cell receptor beta chain was observed a single time. Noted treatment: oral pan-JAK inhibitor, 5-10 mg twice daily. Investigators isolated RNA and reverse transcribed it into cDNA to act as the sequencing template. Clones were sequenced by immunoSEQ multiplex PCR, and TCRdb holds only the in-frame ones, with some missing. The table shows some 190,000 clones, with approximately 61% occurring only once. The V gene's germline CDR1 is MNHEY and CDR2 SVGAGI. V was cut by 2 bases and J by 6 bases, with 7 bases left in between. There are 12 residues in the CDR3. The data originate from a study of CD8+ T cells in alopecia areata.

The TCR originated in a human donor with alopecia areata. The gene calls are TRBV6-5 and TRBJ1-1; D uncertain. Sample: CD4+ T cells sorted from blood, taken at week 24, from a patient treated with tofacitinib. The CDR3 coding sequence is TGTGCCAGCAGTTACCGGGGTGCTGAAGCTTTCTTT. This gives the protein CASSYRGAEAFF.